One and the same sample provided the 10 T cell receptor beta chains below, sequenced in a study of tumor and adjacent non-tumor tissue in lung cancer. A modified ARM-PCR protocol with three rounds of nested PCR amplified TCRbeta. TCRdb re-called the multiplex PCR reads with MiXCR, one entry per CDR3 protein. The repertoire holds about 110,000 distinct CDR3 sequences, with roughly two thirds as singletons. RNA was extracted from bulk tissue without any cell sorting. Distant lung tissue was collected more than 3 cm away from the tumor edge. Specimen: distant non-tumor lung tissue. The receptor source for this set is a man aged 55 to 70 with non-small cell lung cancer.

Regarding this clonotype: One base away lies a much larger clone, so this may be a sequencing read error. V is TRBV20-1 and J is TRBJ2-3, with D possibly being TRBD2 (6 bases). Germline V gives CDR1 DFQATT, CDR2 SNEGSKA (reference sequence). Trimming stripped 1 base from V and 4 bases from J, with 12 bases between. The length of the CDR3 is 14 residues. The CDR3: CSARGRDSADTQYF. CDR3 bases: TGCAGTGCTAGAGGGCGGGACTCGGCAGATACGCAGTATTTT.

The chain has TRBV11-1 and TRBJ1-2; D not resolved. Germline CDR1 SGHAT, CDR2 FQDESV (reference sequence). This CDR3 region has 12 residues. Trimming left V 2 bases short and J 5 bases short, with 6 bases between. CDR3 sequence (DNA): TGTGCCAGCAGCTTATACAGATATGGCTACACCTTC. The encoded protein is CASSLYRYGYTF.

Comment on this clonotype: With a much larger clone just one base away, this may be a read error. This chain links TRBV2 with TRBJ1-1, with 7 bases identical to TRBD1. The germline V gene encodes CDR1 SNHLY and CDR2 FYNNEI. The CDR3 is 11 residues long. Trimming took 5 bases from V and 10 from J; bases not matched to a gene: 4. The CDR3 spells CASSLWDRAFF. The CDR3 DNA reads TGTGCCAGCAGTCTATGGGACAGAGCTTTCTTT.

As regards this clonotype: One junction end does not reproduce the germline sequence, and a read error may be involved. The chain recombines TRBV24-1 with TRBJ2-1, with 16 bases matching TRBD2. Germline V lookup: CDR1 KGHDR, CDR2 SFDVKD. This CDR3 region has 19 residues. Here the CDR3 DNA reads TGTGCCATCAGTGACCCGGGACTAGCGGGAGGGACTTCCTACAATGAGCACTTCTTC. It specifies CAISDPGLAGGTSYNEHFF.

The rearrangement links TRBV20-1 to TRBJ1-6; D might be TRBD1 (5 bases). The CDR3 length is 17 residues. Germline V CDR1 and CDR2: DFQATT, SNEGSKA (reference sequence). Trimming stripped 0 bases from V and 9 bases from J, with 21 bases between. CDR3 region: CSARDRHLVRESSPLHF. CDR3 DNA: TGCAGTGCTAGAGATAGGCATTTGGTCAGGGAATCTTCACCCCTCCACTTT.

The chain has TRBV10-3 and TRBJ2-2, with TRBD1 as a possible D gene (6 bases). V was trimmed by 9 bases and J by 7 bases, leaving 12 bases between them. The length of the CDR3 is 12 residues. Germline values: CDR1 ENHRY, CDR2 SYGVKD. The CDR3 bases are TGTGCCATTGACACAGGGATCGGGGAGCTGTTTTTT. Its translation: CAIDTGIGELFF.

Worth noting for this clonotype: A much larger clone lies one base from this, so it may be a read error. V usage is TRBV10-3 and J usage is TRBJ1-1, with 8 bases matching TRBD1. The CDR3 totals 14 residues. J lost 2 bases, V lost 6 bases, and 5 bases had no gene match. CDR1 and CDR2 from the germline V gene are ENHRY and SYGVKD. The CDR3 is CAIRVTGDNTEAFF. The CDR3 region has the DNA TGTGCCATCAGAGTGACAGGGGATAACACTGAAGCTTTCTTT.

In this sample, this clonotype turned up once. At one boundary the junction diverges from the germline segment, which might be a read error. This chain uses TRBV6-5 with TRBJ2-2; D is possibly TRBD2 (5 bases). The CDR3 runs 12 residues. The germline CDR1 and CDR2 sequences are MNHEY and SVGAGI. CDR3 loop: CVSSYRTGEQFF. CDR3 DNA sequence: TGTGTCAGCAGTTACCGAACCGGGGAGCAGTTTTTT.

In regard to this clonotype: An end of the junction does not agree with germline; a read error may underlie this. The chain couples TRBV24-1 to TRBJ2-1; D uncertain. This CDR3 has 17 amino acids. Germline lookup yields CDR1 KGHDR and CDR2 SFDVKD. The CDR3 loop is CATGDASPGVHYNEQLF. Here the CDR3 DNA reads TGTGCCACCGGTGACGCCTCTCCTGGAGTACACTACAATGAGCAGTTATTC.

Details on this clonotype: Germline is not matched at one junction end, which may reflect a read error. The chain combines TRBV11-3 with TRBJ2-3, with D unclear. Germline-derived CDR1 and CDR2 are SGHNT and YENEEA. CDR3 length: 13 amino acids. The CDR3 sequence is CVSNLVGEDTQYF. The CDR3 region has the DNA TGTGTCAGCAACTTAGTTGGCGAAGATACGCAGTATTTT.